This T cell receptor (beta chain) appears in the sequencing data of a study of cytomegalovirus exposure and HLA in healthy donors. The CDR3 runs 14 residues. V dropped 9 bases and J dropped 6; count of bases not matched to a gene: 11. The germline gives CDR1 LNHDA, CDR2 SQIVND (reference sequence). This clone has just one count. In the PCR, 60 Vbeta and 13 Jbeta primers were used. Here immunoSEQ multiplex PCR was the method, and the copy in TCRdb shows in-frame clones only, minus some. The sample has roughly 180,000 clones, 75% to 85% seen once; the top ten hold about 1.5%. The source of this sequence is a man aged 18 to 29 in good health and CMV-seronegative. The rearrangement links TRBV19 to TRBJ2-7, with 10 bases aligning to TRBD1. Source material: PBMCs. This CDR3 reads CASGPRDRGSEQYF. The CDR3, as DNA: TGTGCCAGCGGACCCCGGGACAGGGGCTCCGAGCAGTACTTC.